These 30 T cell receptor beta chains were sequenced from one sample in a study of blood T cell repertoires in COVID-19. TCRdb keeps only in-frame clones here, not all; method: immunoSEQ multiplex PCR. The sample comprises some 190,000 clones, more than 85% of which are singletons, and 20% to 25% rests with the top ten. The sequenced sample was PBMCs or T cells enriched from blood (not recorded which). These receptors all come from a woman aged 40 to 50 in a cohort exposed to, infected with or recovered from COVID-19 (not recorded which).

With regard to this clone: An end of the junction does not agree with germline; a read error may underlie this. DNA of the CDR3: TGTGCCAGCAGTTTAGGAGGGAGCCTTAACGAGCAGTACTTC. This translates into CASSLGGSLNEQYF. The chain employs TRBV7-6 and TRBJ2-7; possible D gene TRBD2, 6 bases. The CDR3 contains 14 residues. Germline V gene sequence: CDR1 SGHVS, CDR2 FNYEAQ. The full variable domain, rest sourced from reference TRBV7-6 and TRBJ2-7, is GAGVSQSPRYKVTKRGQDVALRCDPISGHVSLYWYRQALGQGPEFLTYFNYEAQQDKSGLPNDRFSAERPEGSISTLTIQRTEQRDSAMYRCASSLGGSLNEQYFGPGTRLTVT.

The J gene is TRBJ2-7, the V gene TRBV27; 8 positions agree with TRBD1. The CDR3 sequence is 11 residues long. Trimming cost V 6 bases and J 7 bases; bases outside gene matches: 2. The V gene's germline CDR1 is MNHEY and CDR2 SMNVEV (reference sequence). CDR3 loop: CASRTGAEQYF. CDR3 nucleotide sequence: TGTGCCAGCAGGACAGGGGCTGAGCAGTACTTC.

The J gene is TRBJ1-6, the V gene TRBV6-5; the match to TRBD1 covers 7 bases. The CDR3 runs to 13 residues. CDR1 and CDR2 (germline): MNHEY, SVGAGI. The CDR3 reads CGGKQGRNSPLHF. The CDR3 DNA reads as TGTGGCGGTAAACAGGGGAGGAATTCACCCCTCCACTTT.

The chain links TRBV7-8 to TRBJ1-2; 11 nucleotides line up with TRBD1. The germline V gene encodes CDR1 SGHVS and CDR2 FQNEAQ. Trimming took 6 bases from V and 8 from J; bases not matched to a gene: 5. The CDR3 totals 13 residues. This chain's CDR3 is CASSSGTGGGYTF. The CDR3 nucleotides are TGTGCCAGCAGTTCCGGGACAGGGGGAGGCTACACCTTC.

For the CDR3, the DNA is TGTGCCAGCAGCCACGGACTAGCAAACTCCTACGAGCAGTACTTC. Protein product: CASSHGLANSYEQYF. The chain combines TRBV4-2 with TRBJ2-7, with 8 bases lining up with TRBD2. This CDR3 comprises 15 residues. Per germline, CDR1 LGHNA and CDR2 YNFKEQ. The V and J ends lost 3 bases and 0 bases, in that order; junction bases with no gene match: 4.

The chain links TRBV4-1 to TRBJ1-6, with D possibly being TRBD1 (6 bases). Trimming pared 2 bases from V and 10 bases from J, leaving 24 bases between. CDR1 is MGHRA, CDR2 YSYEKL, per germline. The CDR3 runs to 18 residues. In nucleotides, the CDR3 is TGCGCCAGCAGCCAACGAACCACAGGGACGGAGAGAGGATCACCCCTCCACTTT. It encodes CASSQRTTGTERGSPLHF.

The chain joins TRBV7-9 to TRBJ1-2; TRBD1 aligns across 7 bases. V was clipped by 5 bases and J by 1 base; unmatched bases: 10. The CDR3 has 16 amino acids. The germline V gene encodes CDR1 SEHNR and CDR2 FQNEAQ (reference sequence). CDR3 DNA: TGTGCCAGCAGCCTTTTCGGGCAGGGGGTTAACTATGGCTACACCTTC. Its translation is CASSLFGQGVNYGYTF.

The sample holds one count of this clone. The gene calls are TRBV6-1 and TRBJ1-6; D ambiguous. V lost 2 bases and J 13 bases, leaving 18 bases between the germline ends. Per the germline V gene, CDR1 is MNHNS and CDR2 is SASEGT. This CDR3 comprises 15 residues. The CDR3 bases are TGTGCCAGCAGTGAATACGGGTCCGGAGGGATTCCCCTCCACTTT. Translation gives CASSEYGSGGIPLHF.

The chain joins TRBV9 to TRBJ2-1; 7 nucleotides line up with TRBD2. V was clipped by 0 bases and J by 6 bases; unmatched bases: 6. This CDR3 has 15 residues. From germline, CDR1 is SGDLS and CDR2 YYNGEE. CDR3 protein: CASSVGDGGSNEQFF. The CDR3 bases are TGTGCCAGCAGCGTAGGGGACGGGGGGTCCAATGAGCAGTTCTTC.

J is TRBJ1-2 and V is TRBV27, with 9 bases lining up with TRBD1. Germline CDR1 reads MNHEY; CDR2 reads SMNVEV (reference sequence). The CDR3 extends over 13 amino acids. V shed 3 bases and J 8 bases; nucleotides not matched to a gene: 4. For the CDR3, the DNA is TGTGCCAGCAGTTTCGACAGGGGGGAGGGCTACACCTTC. This sequence encodes CASSFDRGEGYTF.

This rearrangement joins TRBV6-5 to TRBJ1-1; 7 bases agree with TRBD1. V lost 6 bases and J lost 6; bases outside the gene matches: 10. CDR1 and CDR2 from the germline V gene are MNHEY and SVGAGI. There are 14 residues in the CDR3. CDR3 amino acids: CASRSTGDVPEAFF. The DNA of the CDR3 is TGTGCCAGCAGGTCAACAGGGGACGTACCTGAAGCTTTCTTT.

The rearrangement links TRBV5-1 to TRBJ2-5, with 7 bases lining up with TRBD2. The CDR3 runs to 13 residues. Germline CDR1 SGHRS, CDR2 YFSETQ. The V segment lost 8 bases and the J segment 2 bases; nucleotides outside the gene matches: 6. The CDR3 nucleotides read TGCGCCAGTTCCGCGGGGGTACAAGAGACCCAGTACTTC. Protein sequence: CASSAGVQETQYF.

The V call is TRBV6-5, the J call TRBJ1-2; 9 bases are a match to TRBD1. CDR1 and CDR2 from the germline V gene are MNHEY and SVGAGI. V trimming: 4 bases; J trimming: 4 bases; junction bases outside the gene matches: 7. The CDR3 has 15 amino acids. CDR3 nucleotides: TGTGCCAGCAGTTTCCCGGGACAGGGTACCTATGGCTACACCTTC. As protein: CASSFPGQGTYGYTF.

The chain combines TRBV2 with TRBJ2-4; possible D gene TRBD2, 5 bases. With 1 base removed from V and 0 bases from J, the gap between germline ends came to 7 bases. Per germline, CDR1 SNHLY and CDR2 FYNNEI. This CDR3 comprises 15 residues. The DNA of the CDR3 is TGTGCCAGCAGTGAAGGTGAGGGAGCCAAAAACATTCAGTACTTC. It specifies CASSEGEGAKNIQYF.

V usage is TRBV9 and J usage is TRBJ1-1; 9 nucleotides line up with TRBD1. J lost 3 bases, V lost 1 base, and 4 bases had no gene match. The CDR3 extends over 15 amino acids. From germline, CDR1 is SGDLS and CDR2 YYNGEE. CDR3 protein: CASSVRDREYTEAFF. In DNA, the CDR3 is TGTGCCAGCAGCGTACGGGACAGGGAATACACTGAAGCTTTCTTT.

This chain connects TRBV5-4 to TRBJ1-2; D possibly corresponds to TRBD1 (5 bases). The V and J ends lost 3 bases and 1 base respectively, with 13 bases between them. Looked up from germline, CDR1 is SGHNT and CDR2 is YYREEE (reference sequence). The CDR3 is 15 amino acids. CDR3 in amino acids: CASSSPGGNNYGYTF. The CDR3 nucleotides read TGTGCCAGCAGCTCGCCGGGGGGGAATAACTATGGCTACACCTTC.

This clone has more than one count but fewer than ten. This chain connects TRBV12-2 to TRBJ2-5; the table's TRBD2 call for D was not verified on the DNA. TRBV12-2 is an annotated pseudogene. The CDR3 is 17 amino acids. CDR3: CASRLESSGFFQETQYF. CDR3 DNA sequence: TGTGCAAGTCGCTTAGAAAGTAGCGGGTTCTTCCAAGAGACCCAGTACTTC.

The chain is built from TRBV13 and TRBJ1-2; possible D gene TRBD1, 5 bases. The CDR3 has 13 amino acids. Per the germline V gene, CDR1 is PRHDT and CDR2 is FYEKMQ (reference sequence). The V end was cut by 1 base, the J end by 5 bases, with 8 bases between. The CDR3 sequence is CASSLAGRYGYTF. The DNA for the CDR3 is TGTGCCAGCAGCTTAGCAGGGAGGTATGGCTACACCTTC.

The chain recombines TRBV27 with TRBJ2-3; 7 bases line up with TRBD1. J gave up 1 base and V 6 bases, and 7 bases lay outside the gene matches. This CDR3 comprises 15 residues. Germline CDR1 and CDR2: MNHEY and SMNVEV (reference sequence). For the CDR3, the DNA is TGTGCCAGCAGCCATCGACAGGGCCGCACAGATACGCAGTATTTT. This encodes CASSHRQGRTDTQYF.

The rearrangement uses TRBV3-1 (or the pseudogene TRBV3-2) and TRBJ2-5; D call uncertain. The CDR3 totals 15 residues. The germline V and J ends were trimmed by 2 bases and 2 bases, with 12 bases remaining between them. The germline gives CDR1 LGHDT, CDR2 YNNKEL (reference sequence). The chain's CDR3 is CASSQPDESQETQYF. Here the CDR3 DNA reads TGTGCCAGCAGCCAACCCGATGAGTCTCAAGAGACCCAGTACTTC.

The V gene is TRBV3-1 (or the pseudogene TRBV3-2), the J gene TRBJ1-3; D unresolved. Between the trimmed V and J ends, which lost 0 bases and 2 bases, there was a span of 8 bases. The CDR3 has 15 amino acids. The V gene's germline CDR1 is LGHDT and CDR2 YNNKEL (reference sequence). The CDR3 DNA follows: TGTGCCAGCAGCCAAGATGTCGGTGCTGGAAACACCATATATTTT. Translation: CASSQDVGAGNTIYF.

The rearrangement uses TRBV27 and TRBJ1-4; TRBD1 matches at 10 bases. Per germline, CDR1 MNHEY and CDR2 SMNVEV (reference sequence). The CDR3 runs to 14 residues. V trimming: 7 bases; J trimming: 5 bases; junction bases outside the gene matches: 4. The CDR3 loop is CASTRTGGNEKLFF. The DNA for the CDR3 is TGTGCCAGCACCCGGACAGGGGGAAATGAAAAACTGTTTTTT.

This chain uses TRBV5-1 with TRBJ2-4, with 7 bases lining up with TRBD1. Germline CDR1 is SGHRS and CDR2 is YFSETQ. There are 16 residues in the CDR3. The trim removed 2 bases at V and 9 bases at J, leaving 14 bases unmatched. CDR3 amino acids: CASSLTGTADRGIQYF. As DNA, the CDR3 is TGCGCCAGCAGCTTAACTGGGACAGCAGACCGGGGCATTCAGTACTTC.

This clone was picked up a small number of times. This chain uses TRBV4-2 with TRBJ2-3; TRBD2 aligns across 12 bases. This CDR3 is built from 17 residues. V was pared by 1 base and J by 6 bases, with 8 bases of the junction left unmatched. Germline values: CDR1 LGHNA, CDR2 YNFKEQ. The chain's CDR3 is CASSQVDSSGGADTQYF. DNA of the CDR3: TGTGCCAGCAGCCAAGTGGATTCTAGCGGGGGGGCGGATACGCAGTATTTT.

This clone came up many times. V is TRBV28 and J is TRBJ1-1; D may be TRBD1 (6 bases). The CDR3 loop spans 16 amino acids. Germline CDR1 MDHEN, CDR2 SYDVKM. The V end lost 6 bases, the J end lost 6 bases, and 23 bases lay between the germline ends. The CDR3 coding sequence is TGTGCCAGCAGGGACAGCGTGCGCCATGGTTTGCCTGAAGCTTTCTTT. This sequence encodes CASRDSVRHGLPEAFF.

This chain uses TRBV19 with TRBJ2-3; 8 bases map to TRBD2. V lost 6 bases and J lost 2; bases outside the gene matches: 7. The germline gives CDR1 LNHDA, CDR2 SQIVND (reference sequence). The CDR3 consists of 15 residues. In DNA form, the CDR3 reads TGTGCCAGTAGACCGGCGGGAGGCTACACAGATACGCAGTATTTT. As protein: CASRPAGGYTDTQYF.

The gene calls are TRBV6-2 or TRBV6-3 and TRBJ1-4, with D possibly being TRBD1 (6 bases). The germline CDR1 and CDR2 sequences are MNHEY and SVGEGT. The CDR3 has 13 amino acids. The germline V and J ends were trimmed by 2 bases and 8 bases, with 9 bases remaining between them. DNA of the CDR3: TGTGCCAGCAGTTACGACCAGGGGGAAAAACTGTTTTTT. This gives the protein CASSYDQGEKLFF.

This chain joins TRBV6-1 and TRBJ2-7; perhaps TRBD2 as D (7 bases). Germline-derived CDR1 and CDR2 are MNHNS and SASEGT. The CDR3 totals 20 residues. V was cut by 2 bases and J by 0 bases, with 26 bases left in between. The CDR3 here is CASSELGGLAVTRNSYEQYF. For the CDR3, the DNA is TGTGCCAGCAGTGAACTAGGGGGTCTAGCGGTGACCCGAAACTCCTACGAGCAGTACTTC.

The gene calls are TRBV29-1 and TRBJ1-2, with D perhaps TRBD1 (6 bases). CDR1 is SQVTM and CDR2 is ANQGSEA in the germline V gene. The CDR3 covers 13 residues. V dropped 0 bases and J dropped 6 bases, with 11 bases sitting between them. In DNA form, the CDR3 reads TGCAGCGTTGAAGATGCAGGGGTGAATGGCTACACCTTC. It codes for CSVEDAGVNGYTF.

This clone was detected only once. The J gene is TRBJ2-1, the V gene TRBV7-2; 8 bases map to TRBD1. The CDR3 has 17 amino acids. V was clipped by 7 bases and J by 2 bases; unmatched bases: 13. Per germline, CDR1 SGHTA and CDR2 FQGNSA. CDR3 protein: CASTSGGGTRTYNEQFF. CDR3 in DNA: TGTGCCAGCACCTCAGGGGGCGGGACCCGCACCTACAATGAGCAGTTCTTC.